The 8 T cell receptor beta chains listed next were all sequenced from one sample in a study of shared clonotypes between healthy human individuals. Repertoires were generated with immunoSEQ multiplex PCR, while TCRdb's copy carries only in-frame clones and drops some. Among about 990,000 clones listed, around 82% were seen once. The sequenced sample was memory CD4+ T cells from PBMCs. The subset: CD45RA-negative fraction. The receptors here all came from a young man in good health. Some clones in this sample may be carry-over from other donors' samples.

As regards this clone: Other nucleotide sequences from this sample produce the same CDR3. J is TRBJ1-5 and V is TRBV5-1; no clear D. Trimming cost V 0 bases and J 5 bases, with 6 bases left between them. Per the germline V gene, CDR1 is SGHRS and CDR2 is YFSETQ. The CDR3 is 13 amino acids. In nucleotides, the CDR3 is TGCGCCAGCAGCTTGGCCCCAGATCAGCCCCAGCATTTT. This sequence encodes CASSLAPDQPQHF.

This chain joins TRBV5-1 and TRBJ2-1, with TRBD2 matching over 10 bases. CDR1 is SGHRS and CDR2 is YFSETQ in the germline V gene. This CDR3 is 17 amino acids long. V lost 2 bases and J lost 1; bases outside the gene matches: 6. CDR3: CASSFLAGAPSYNEQFF. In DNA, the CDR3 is TGCGCCAGCAGCTTTCTAGCGGGAGCCCCTTCCTACAATGAGCAGTTCTTC.

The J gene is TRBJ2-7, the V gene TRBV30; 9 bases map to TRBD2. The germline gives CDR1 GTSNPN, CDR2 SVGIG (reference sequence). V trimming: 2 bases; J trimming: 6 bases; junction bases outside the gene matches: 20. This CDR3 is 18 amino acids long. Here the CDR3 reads CAWSPASRGRALMSEQYF. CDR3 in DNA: TGTGCCTGGAGTCCCGCCTCCCGCGGGAGGGCCCTGATGAGCGAGCAGTACTTC. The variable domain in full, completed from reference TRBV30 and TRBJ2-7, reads SQTIHQWPATLVQPVGSPLSLECTVEGTSNPNLYWYRQAAGRGLQLLFYSVGIGQISSEVPQNLSASRPQDRQFILSSKKLLLSDSGFYLCAWSPASRGRALMSEQYFGPGTRLTVT.

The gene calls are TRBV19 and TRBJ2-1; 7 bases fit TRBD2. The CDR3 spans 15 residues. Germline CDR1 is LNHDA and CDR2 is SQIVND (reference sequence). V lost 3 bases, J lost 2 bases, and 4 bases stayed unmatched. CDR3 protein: CASSMEGGAYNEQFF. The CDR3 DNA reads TGTGCCAGTAGTATGGAGGGAGGGGCCTACAATGAGCAGTTCTTC.

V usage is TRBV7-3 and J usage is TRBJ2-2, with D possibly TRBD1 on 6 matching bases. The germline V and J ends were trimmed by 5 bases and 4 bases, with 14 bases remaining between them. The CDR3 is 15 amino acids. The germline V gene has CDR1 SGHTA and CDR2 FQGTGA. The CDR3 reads CASSPWGQSTGELFF. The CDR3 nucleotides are TGTGCCAGCAGCCCTTGGGGGCAGAGCACCGGGGAGCTGTTTTTT.

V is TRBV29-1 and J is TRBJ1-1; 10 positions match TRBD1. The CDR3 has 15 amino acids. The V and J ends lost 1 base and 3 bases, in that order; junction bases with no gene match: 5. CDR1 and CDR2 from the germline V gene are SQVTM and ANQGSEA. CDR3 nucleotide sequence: TGCAGCGTTGAAGGACAGGGGGCTCTGGACACTGAAGCTTTCTTT. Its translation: CSVEGQGALDTEAFF. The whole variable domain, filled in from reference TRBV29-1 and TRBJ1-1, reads SAVISQKPSRDICQRGTSLTIQCQVDSQVTMMFWYRQQPGQSLTLIATANQGSEATYESGFVIDKFPISRPNLTFSTLTVSNMSPEDSSIYLCSVEGQGALDTEAFFGQGTRLTVV.

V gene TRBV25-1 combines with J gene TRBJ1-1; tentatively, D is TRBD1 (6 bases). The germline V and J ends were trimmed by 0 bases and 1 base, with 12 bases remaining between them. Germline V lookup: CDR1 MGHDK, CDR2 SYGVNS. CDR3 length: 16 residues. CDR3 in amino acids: CASSEYGGGGNTEAFF. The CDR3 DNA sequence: TGTGCCAGCAGTGAATATGGAGGGGGGGGGAACACTGAAGCTTTCTTT.

CDR3 DNA sequence: TGTGCCAGCAGTATGGAGGTGGGAGGGGAGCAGTACTTC. As protein: CASSMEVGGEQYF. This chain connects TRBV7-7 to TRBJ2-7, with 7 bases lining up with TRBD2. The CDR3 has 13 amino acids. With 6 bases clipped from V and 7 bases from J, the junction kept 9 bases outside the gene matches. The germline CDR1 and CDR2 sequences are SSHAT and FNYEAQ (reference sequence).